The 26 T cell receptor beta chains below come from one sample, sequenced in a study of T cell repertoires in cytomegalovirus infection. TCRdb called the reads again in MiXCR, with one record for every CDR3 protein. The sample records about 140,000 distinct CDR3 sequences, about 6% being singletons. The sample comprised PBMCs. All receptors derive from a human donor in good health (CMV status not recorded). Some clones in this sample may be carry-over from other donors' samples.

V and J are TRBV30 and TRBJ1-1; D not certain. The V gene's germline CDR1 is GTSNPN and CDR2 SVGIG (reference sequence). The V end was cut by 4 bases, the J end by 0 bases, with 9 bases between. The CDR3 is made up of 13 amino acids. CDR3 sequence (DNA): TGTGCCTGGATTCTCCACATGAACACTGAAGCTTTCTTT. It is translated as CAWILHMNTEAFF.

This clonotype showed up many times. The V gene is TRBV19, the J gene TRBJ1-2; 9 bases agree with TRBD1. Germline CDR1 is LNHDA and CDR2 is SQIVND (reference sequence). The CDR3 runs 13 residues. Losses at the gene ends were 9 bases for V and 6 bases for J; bases not matched to a gene: 8. The CDR3 spells CASNSGTGNGYTF. The CDR3 DNA reads as TGTGCCAGCAATTCCGGGACAGGGAATGGCTACACCTTC.

This clonotype occurred a few times. Written as DNA, the CDR3 is TGTGCCAGCAGCTTATGGGTTAACTATGGCTACACCTTC. Translation gives CASSLWVNYGYTF. This rearrangement joins TRBV7-2 to TRBJ1-2; D remains ambiguous. Germline V gene data show CDR1 as SGHTA and CDR2 as FQGNSA. There are 13 residues in the CDR3. V lost 2 bases and J 1 base, leaving 5 bases between the germline ends.

This clonotype was observed many times. The V gene is TRBV29-1, the J gene TRBJ2-1; 8 positions match TRBD1. This CDR3 contains 14 residues. Looked up from germline, CDR1 is SQVTM and CDR2 is ANQGSEA. With 5 bases clipped from V and 6 bases from J, the junction kept 9 bases outside the gene matches. DNA of the CDR3: TGCAGCGTTCGGGACAGGCGGAGGTCCAATGAGCAGTTCTTC. Translated: CSVRDRRRSNEQFF.

The table lists this clonotype with many counts. The chain is built from TRBV7-9 and TRBJ2-7, with TRBD1 matching over 7 bases. CDR3 length: 14 amino acids. The J segment lost 5 bases and the V segment lost 5 bases, leaving 9 bases of the junction unmatched. CDR1 and CDR2 (germline): SEHNR, FQNEAQ (reference sequence). The CDR3 DNA sequence: TGTGCCAGCAGCCCGTTCGACAGGGACCACGAGCAGTACTTC. Its protein is CASSPFDRDHEQYF.

Ten or more counts support this clonotype. At one end the junction does not follow the germline gene, possibly because of a read error. The chain uses TRBV7-7 and TRBJ2-1; no definite D call. The germline V gene encodes CDR1 SSHAT and CDR2 FNYEAQ (reference sequence). The CDR3 runs 14 residues. In DNA form, the CDR3 reads TGTGCTAGCAGCTCCCACCCCCAGGACAATGAGCAGTTCTTC. Translating it yields CASSSHPQDNEQFF.

The chain employs TRBV2 and TRBJ2-1; D ambiguous. The CDR3 runs 12 residues. Germline CDR1 SNHLY, CDR2 FYNNEI. The ends were cut back, 3 bases at V and 4 bases at J, with 4 bases in the middle. The CDR3, as DNA: TGTGCCAGCAGTGACGCTTACAATGAGCAGTTCTTC. It codes for CASSDAYNEQFF.

This clonotype was seen at least ten times. V gene TRBV7-2 combines with J gene TRBJ2-1; unclear D gene. Trimming removed 1 base from V and 7 bases from J, with 5 bases in between. The CDR3 consists of 12 residues. Germline CDR1 and CDR2: SGHTA and FQGNSA. The chain's CDR3 is CASSLVWNEQFF. The CDR3 nucleotides are TGTGCCAGCAGCTTAGTCTGGAATGAGCAGTTCTTC.

The rearrangement joins TRBV28 to TRBJ1-5, with a tentative D call TRBD1 (6 bases). Germline V gene data show CDR1 as MDHEN and CDR2 as SYDVKM. The CDR3 runs to 14 residues. The ends were cut back, 2 bases at V and 5 bases at J, with 10 bases in the middle. Here the CDR3 DNA reads TGTGCCAGCAGTTTAGGCAGGGGTTATCAGCCCCAGCATTTT. This sequence encodes CASSLGRGYQPQHF.

The chain links TRBV20-1 to TRBJ2-3; 10 bases agree with TRBD1. Unmatched junction bases numbered 3, after V lost 1 base and J lost 2 bases. The germline V gene has CDR1 DFQATT and CDR2 SNEGSKA (reference sequence). The length of the CDR3 is 15 residues. The CDR3 protein is CSARGDRGFTDTQYF. The CDR3 nucleotides read TGCAGTGCTAGAGGGGACAGGGGATTCACAGATACGCAGTATTTT.

V usage is TRBV2 and J usage is TRBJ2-3; 7 positions agree with TRBD2. The CDR3 covers 15 residues. The germline CDR1 and CDR2 sequences are SNHLY and FYNNEI. V lost 4 bases to trimming and J lost 3 bases; unmatched junction nucleotides: 7. CDR3 region: CASSALAYSTDTQYF. The CDR3 DNA sequence: TGTGCCAGCAGTGCACTAGCGTACTCGACAGATACGCAGTATTTT.

Concerning this clonotype: Given a much more abundant clone one base away, this may be a read error. The rearrangement links TRBV12-3 or TRBV12-4 to TRBJ1-1; a possible D gene is TRBD1 (5 bases). CDR3 length: 13 amino acids. V dropped 2 bases and J dropped 6 bases, with 10 bases sitting between them. The CDR3 region has the DNA TGTGCCAGCAGTTTAAAGACAGACGCTGAAGCTTTCTTT. It is translated as CASSLKTDAEAFF.

This clonotype was counted at least ten times. V and J are TRBV7-2 and TRBJ1-2; TRBD1 agrees at 8 bases. V lost 5 bases and J lost 3; bases outside the gene matches: 5. In germline, CDR1 is SGHTA, CDR2 FQGNSA. This CDR3 contains 14 residues. Written as DNA, the CDR3 is TGTGCCAGCAGCCCGGGGACAGGTTACTATGGCTACACCTTC. Translating gives CASSPGTGYYGYTF.

This clonotype was seen many times. This chain connects TRBV19 to TRBJ1-1, with D perhaps matching TRBD1 (5 bases). V gave up 5 bases and J gave up 3 bases, with 16 bases separating them. This CDR3 spans 15 amino acids. Germline CDR1 and CDR2: LNHDA and SQIVND (reference sequence). CDR3 DNA: TGTGCCAGTAGTGTCCTGGGGGTGAGGGACACTGAAGCTTTCTTT. This gives the protein CASSVLGVRDTEAFF.

This clonotype was recorded at least ten times. V gene TRBV7-3 combines with J gene TRBJ2-3; a weak D match, TRBD1 (5 bases). There are 15 residues in the CDR3. CDR1 is SGHTA, CDR2 FQGTGA, per germline. V was cut by 5 bases and J by 2 bases, with 14 bases left in between. CDR3 in DNA: TGTGCCAGCAGCCCACAGACAGCTTTCACAGATACGCAGTATTTT. Encoded protein: CASSPQTAFTDTQYF.

This clonotype was detected ten times or more. V usage is TRBV7-6 and J usage is TRBJ2-1; a weak D match, TRBD1 (6 bases). This CDR3 is 15 amino acids long. The germline gives CDR1 SGHVS, CDR2 FNYEAQ. V lost 5 bases to trimming and J lost 0 bases, with 11 bases between them. CDR3 sequence reads: CASSRDTSSYNEQFF. In DNA form, the CDR3 reads TGTGCCAGCAGCCGGGACACTAGCTCCTACAATGAGCAGTTCTTC.

With regard to this clonotype: At one end the junction does not follow the germline gene, possibly because of a read error. The gene calls are TRBV9 and TRBJ2-5; tentative D call: TRBD2 (5 bases). Germline V gene data show CDR1 as SGDLS and CDR2 as YYNGEE. This CDR3 region has 13 residues. CDR3: CSSSVGLAETQYF. Written as DNA, the CDR3 is TGTTCCAGCAGCGTAGGTCTAGCCGAGACCCAGTACTTC.

Only a few counts were recorded for this clonotype. The chain joins TRBV15 to TRBJ1-2; 9 positions agree with TRBD1. This CDR3 is built from 16 residues. Germline V gene lookup returns CDR1 LNHNV and CDR2 YYDKDF (reference sequence). J was trimmed by 5 bases and V by 0 bases; bases with no gene match: 7. DNA of the CDR3: TGTGCCACCAGCAGAGAATCCACAGGGGGCGCGTATGGCTACACCTTC. Translating gives CATSRESTGGAYGYTF.

Ten or more counts support this clonotype. The V and J genes are TRBV7-9 and TRBJ1-2, with D perhaps matching TRBD1 (5 bases). The germline V gene has CDR1 SEHNR and CDR2 FQNEAQ (reference sequence). This CDR3 has 14 residues. Trimming shortened V by 1 base and J by 3 bases, and 9 bases separated the two germline ends. This CDR3 reads CASSLVPRDYGYTF. CDR3 in DNA: TGTGCCAGCAGCTTAGTCCCCAGGGACTATGGCTACACCTTC.

The chain is built from TRBV14 and TRBJ1-2; D is uncertain. From germline, CDR1 is SGHDN and CDR2 FVKESK. The CDR3 is made up of 14 amino acids. The V end lost 3 bases, the J end lost 4 bases, and 12 bases lay between the germline ends. CDR3 residues: CASSQLGSTYGYTF. Here the CDR3 DNA reads TGTGCCAGCAGCCAGTTGGGGTCAACCTATGGCTACACCTTC.

This clonotype showed up many times. The chain uses TRBV30 and TRBJ2-7; 10 bases line up with TRBD2. Trimming at V came to 1 base and at J to 2 bases, leaving 8 bases not matched to a gene. The germline V gene encodes CDR1 GTSNPN and CDR2 SVGIG (reference sequence). The CDR3 extends over 16 amino acids. CDR3 sequence: CAWSAAGTSVPYEQYF. As DNA, the CDR3 is TGTGCCTGGAGTGCGGCTGGGACTAGCGTTCCCTACGAGCAGTACTTC.

To note about this clonotype: Relative to the germline gene, one junction end is altered; a read error may explain this. V is TRBV9 and J is TRBJ2-6; D is tentatively TRBD1 or TRBD2 (6 bases each). CDR1 is SGDLS, CDR2 YYNGEE, per germline. The CDR3 is 18 amino acids. CDR3 DNA sequence: TGTGCCAGCAGCGTAGATGGGGGGCCTATGGCCGGGGCCAAGGTCCTGACTTTC. It encodes CASSVDGGPMAGAKVLTF.

The chain has TRBV10-3 and TRBJ2-7; D may correspond to TRBD1 or TRBD2 (5 bases each). The CDR3 extends over 14 amino acids. Germline values: CDR1 ENHRY, CDR2 SYGVKD. Trimming cost V 2 bases and J 3 bases, with 11 bases left between them. CDR3 amino acids: CAISEPGADYEQYF. The CDR3 DNA reads as TGTGCCATCAGTGAGCCCGGGGCGGACTACGAGCAGTACTTC.

V and J are TRBV12-3 or TRBV12-4 and TRBJ1-2; TRBD1 is a possible D gene (5 bases). This CDR3 region has 11 residues. V lost 8 bases and J 14 bases, leaving 18 bases between the germline ends. DNA for the CDR3: TGTGCCAGCGGCTCAAGAGTCGGGACTACCTTC. It is translated as CASGSRVGTTF.

This clonotype was seen a few times. This chain links TRBV12-3 or TRBV12-4 with TRBJ2-7; the match to TRBD2 covers 8 bases. Unmatched junction bases numbered 3, after V lost 5 bases and J lost 0 bases. The CDR3 covers 14 residues. In DNA, the CDR3 is TGTGCCAGCAGTCCCCGGGGGGGCTCCTACGAGCAGTACTTC. This sequence encodes CASSPRGGSYEQYF.

The V gene is TRBV4-3, the J gene TRBJ2-7; the match to TRBD1 covers 8 bases. The CDR3 is made up of 15 amino acids. V lost 1 base, J lost 5 bases, and 7 bases stayed unmatched. Looked up from germline, CDR1 is LGHNA and CDR2 is YSLEER. CDR3 in amino acids: CASSQGGRGPHEQYF. The CDR3 nucleotides read TGCGCCAGCAGCCAAGGGGGCAGGGGGCCCCACGAGCAGTACTTC.